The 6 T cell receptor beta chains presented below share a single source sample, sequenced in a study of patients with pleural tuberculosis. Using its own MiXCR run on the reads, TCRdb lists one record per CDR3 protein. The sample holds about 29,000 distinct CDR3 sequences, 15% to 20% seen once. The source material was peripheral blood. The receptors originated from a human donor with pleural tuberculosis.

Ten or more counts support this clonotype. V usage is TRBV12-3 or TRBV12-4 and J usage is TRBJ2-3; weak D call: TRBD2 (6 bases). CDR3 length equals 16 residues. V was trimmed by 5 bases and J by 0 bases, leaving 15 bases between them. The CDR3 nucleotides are TGTGCCAGCAGTCCCGGGACTTCCGCTAGCACAGATACGCAGTATTTT. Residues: CASSPGTSASTDTQYF.

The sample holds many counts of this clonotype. The CDR3 spells CASSGTSGSSGNEQFF. CDR3 sequence (DNA): TGTGCCAGCAGTGGGACTAGCGGGAGTTCAGGCAATGAGCAGTTCTTC. The chain combines TRBV2 with TRBJ2-1, with 13 bases fitting TRBD2. The CDR3 covers 16 residues. Germline CDR1 SNHLY, CDR2 FYNNEI. The trim removed 4 bases at V and 6 bases at J, leaving 6 bases unmatched. The variable domain in full, completed from reference TRBV2 and TRBJ2-1, reads EPEVTQTPSHQVTQMGQEVILRCVPISNHLYFYWYRQILGQKVEFLVSFYNNEISEKSEIFDDQFSVERPDGSNFTLKIRSTKLEDSAMYFCASSGTSGSSGNEQFFGPGTRLTVL.

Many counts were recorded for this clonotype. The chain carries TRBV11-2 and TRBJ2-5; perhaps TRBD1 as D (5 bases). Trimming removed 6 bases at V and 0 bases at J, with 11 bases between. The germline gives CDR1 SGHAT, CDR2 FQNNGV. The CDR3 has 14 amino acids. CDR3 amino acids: CASRFRVNQETQYF. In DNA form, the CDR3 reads TGTGCCAGCAGGTTCAGGGTAAACCAAGAGACCCAGTACTTC.

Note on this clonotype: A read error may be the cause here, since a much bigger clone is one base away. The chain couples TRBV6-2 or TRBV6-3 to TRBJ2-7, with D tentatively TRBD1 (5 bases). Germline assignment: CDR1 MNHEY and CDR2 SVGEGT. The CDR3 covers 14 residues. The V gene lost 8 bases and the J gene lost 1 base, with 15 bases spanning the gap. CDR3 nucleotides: TGTGCCAGCCGTTTTACAGGAAATTCCTACGAGCAGTACTTC. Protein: CASRFTGNSYEQYF.

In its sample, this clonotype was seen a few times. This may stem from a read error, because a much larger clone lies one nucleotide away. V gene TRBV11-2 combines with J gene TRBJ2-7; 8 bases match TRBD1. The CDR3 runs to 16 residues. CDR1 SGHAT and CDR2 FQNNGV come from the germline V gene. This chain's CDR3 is CAGSYGRTGNIYEQYF. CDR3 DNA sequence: TGTGCCGGCAGCTACGGCCGGACAGGGAATATCTACGAGCAGTACTTC.

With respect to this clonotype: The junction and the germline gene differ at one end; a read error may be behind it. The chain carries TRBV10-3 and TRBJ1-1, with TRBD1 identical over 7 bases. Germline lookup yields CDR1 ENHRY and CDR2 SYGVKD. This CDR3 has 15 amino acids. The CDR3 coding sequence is TGTGCCATCAGTGGGTCTACGACAGGGACGGCTGAAACTTTCTTT. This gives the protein CAISGSTTGTAETFF.